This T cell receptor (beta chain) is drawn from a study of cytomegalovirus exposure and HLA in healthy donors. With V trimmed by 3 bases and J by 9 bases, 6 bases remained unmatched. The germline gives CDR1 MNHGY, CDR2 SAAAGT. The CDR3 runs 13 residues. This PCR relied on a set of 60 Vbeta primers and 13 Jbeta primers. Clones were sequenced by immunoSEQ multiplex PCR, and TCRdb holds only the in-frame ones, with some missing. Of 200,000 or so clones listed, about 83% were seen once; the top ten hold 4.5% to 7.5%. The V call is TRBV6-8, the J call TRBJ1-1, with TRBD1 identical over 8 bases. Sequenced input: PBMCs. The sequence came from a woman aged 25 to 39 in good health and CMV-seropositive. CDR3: CASSYPRTGQAFF. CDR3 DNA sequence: TGTGCCAGCAGTTATCCCCGGACAGGGCAAGCTTTCTTT.